These 24 T cell receptor beta chains were sequenced from one sample in a study of cytomegalovirus exposure and HLA in healthy donors. Amplification used 60 Vbeta primers and 13 Jbeta primers. Generated by immunoSEQ multiplex PCR, the TCRdb table keeps only in-frame clones and is missing some. In the table there are around 100,000 clones, 76% of which are singletons. The sequencing sample was made of PBMCs. These receptors were obtained from a woman aged 18-29 years in good health and CMV-seropositive.

This clone appeared a few times. The chain uses TRBV6-5 and TRBJ2-5; D not certain. The DNA matches TRBJ2-7 better at its end, which makes the J call doubtful. The CDR3 spans 13 residues. CDR1 is MNHEY, CDR2 SVGAGI, per germline. The CDR3 coding sequence is TGTGCCAGCAGTTCAGGCTACCTCTACGAGCAGTACTTC. As protein: CASSSGYLYEQYF.

V is TRBV2 and J is TRBJ2-7; tentatively, D is TRBD2 (6 bases). The germline V gene has CDR1 SNHLY and CDR2 FYNNEI. V shed 2 bases and J shed 0 bases, with 14 bases lying between them. This CDR3 is built from 16 residues. CDR3 in amino acids: CASSELPLASSYEQYF. The CDR3 region has the DNA TGTGCCAGCAGTGAACTGCCGCTAGCGAGCTCCTACGAGCAGTACTTC.

In this sample, this clone turned up a few times. The chain combines TRBV5-5 with TRBJ2-2; no firm D call. CDR1 is SGHKS and CDR2 is YYEKEE in the germline V gene (reference sequence). There are 14 residues in the CDR3. The V end lost 0 bases, the J end lost 1 base, and 4 bases lay between the germline ends. In nucleotides, the CDR3 is TGTGCCAGCAGCTTGGCAGAGAACACCGGGGAGCTGTTTTTT. Amino acids: CASSLAENTGELFF.

The chain joins TRBV30 to TRBJ1-1, with D perhaps matching TRBD1 (6 bases). V lost 2 bases, J lost 4 bases, and 14 bases lay in between. Germline CDR1 is GTSNPN and CDR2 is SVGIG (reference sequence). The CDR3 has 14 residues. CDR3 in DNA: TGTGCCTGGAGTTCAACAGGGAGAAGCACTGAAGCTTTCTTT. This codes for CAWSSTGRSTEAFF. The complete variable domain, with remaining parts taken from reference TRBV30 and TRBJ1-1, reads SQTIHQWPATLVQPVGSPLSLECTVEGTSNPNLYWYRQAAGRGLQLLFYSVGIGQISSEVPQNLSASRPQDRQFILSSKKLLLSDSGFYLCAWSSTGRSTEAFFGQGTRLTVV.

The chain joins TRBV5-1 to TRBJ2-1, with D perhaps matching TRBD1 (6 bases). Germline CDR1 reads SGHRS; CDR2 reads YFSETQ. The ends were cut back, 2 bases at V and 8 bases at J, with 20 bases in the middle. The CDR3 runs to 16 residues. The CDR3 nucleotides are TGCGCCAGCAGCTTTCGGCTCCCTGGCAGGGGCGATGAGCAGTTCTTC. Translating it yields CASSFRLPGRGDEQFF.

The rearrangement uses TRBV5-6 and TRBJ2-1; D is unclear. The germline gives CDR1 SGHDT, CDR2 YYEEEE. The V and J ends lost 1 base and 9 bases respectively, with 8 bases between them. This CDR3 has 12 amino acids. The CDR3 region is CASSLPSFEQFF. CDR3 bases: TGTGCCAGCAGCTTGCCGAGCTTTGAGCAGTTCTTC.

The V and J genes are TRBV5-1 and TRBJ2-6; 9 nucleotides agree with TRBD2. Trimming cost V 4 bases and J 4 bases; bases outside gene matches: 6. The CDR3 is 16 residues long. Germline V gene data show CDR1 as SGHRS and CDR2 as YFSETQ. CDR3 protein: CASSTGTSWGANVLTF. CDR3 bases: TGCGCCAGCAGCACTGGGACTAGCTGGGGGGCCAACGTCCTGACTTTC.

CDR3 in amino acids: CASTEGGQEYTGELFF. The CDR3 nucleotides are TGTGCCAGCACGGAGGGCGGACAGGAGTACACCGGGGAGCTGTTTTTT. V gene TRBV25-1 combines with J gene TRBJ2-2, with a weak D call TRBD1 (7 bases). V was trimmed by 7 bases and J by 3 bases, leaving 18 bases between them. The CDR3 consists of 16 residues. Germline loops: CDR1 MGHDK, CDR2 SYGVNS.

The rearrangement joins TRBV6-5 to TRBJ2-1, with TRBD1 matching over 9 bases. This CDR3 region has 16 residues. J was trimmed by 5 bases and V by 2 bases; bases with no gene match: 7. CDR1 and CDR2 (germline): MNHEY, SVGAGI. The CDR3: CASSYTGTGRNNEQFF. CDR3 nucleotides: TGTGCCAGCAGTTACACCGGGACAGGGCGAAACAATGAGCAGTTCTTC.

The chain links TRBV29-1 to TRBJ1-6, with a possible D match to TRBD1 (6 bases). V was shortened by 7 bases and J by 10 bases, with 14 bases between the two germline ends. Germline loops: CDR1 SQVTM, CDR2 ANQGSEA. The CDR3 contains 12 residues. The CDR3 bases are TGCAGCGCGAGGACAGAGGGGTCACCCCTCCACTTT. Protein product: CSARTEGSPLHF.

The chain recombines TRBV5-6 with TRBJ2-1; D is perhaps TRBD2 (6 bases). This CDR3 has 13 residues. V lost 2 bases and J 8 bases, leaving 11 bases between the germline ends. The V gene's germline CDR1 is SGHDT and CDR2 YYEEEE. CDR3 residues: CASSLIGEDEQFF. Written as DNA, the CDR3 is TGTGCCAGCAGCTTAATAGGGGAGGATGAGCAGTTCTTC.

This chain links TRBV7-9 with TRBJ1-5; TRBD1 aligns across 8 bases. CDR3 size: 16 residues. V was pared by 6 bases and J by 3 bases, with 10 bases of the junction left unmatched. Germline CDR1 SEHNR, CDR2 FQNEAQ (reference sequence). Here the CDR3 DNA reads TGTGCCAGCAGTTCGGACAGGGTAAACGCCAATCAGCCCCAGCATTTT. Translation gives CASSSDRVNANQPQHF. The full variable domain, rest sourced from reference TRBV7-9 and TRBJ1-5, is DTGVSQNPRHKITKRGQNVTFRCDPISEHNRLYWYRQTLGQGPEFLTYFQNEAQLEKSRLLSDRFSAERPKGSFSTLEIQRTEQGDSAMYLCASSSDRVNANQPQHFGDGTRLSIL.

V and J are TRBV28 and TRBJ1-2; 8 bases line up with TRBD1. CDR3 size: 13 residues. Germline lookup yields CDR1 MDHEN and CDR2 SYDVKM. J gave up 4 bases and V 7 bases, and 5 bases lay outside the gene matches. Written as DNA, the CDR3 is TGTGCCAGCAAGGACAGGGTAGGCTATGGCTACACCTTC. Its protein product is CASKDRVGYGYTF.

This clone was seen more than once but under ten times. V and J are TRBV7-9 and TRBJ2-1; 8 bases fit TRBD2. V lost 1 base, J lost 3 bases, and 5 bases stayed unmatched. The CDR3 totals 16 residues. Germline CDR1 and CDR2: SEHNR and FQNEAQ (reference sequence). CDR3 sequence: CASSLGQRGIYNEQFF. In nucleotides, the CDR3 is TGTGCCAGCAGCTTAGGTCAGCGGGGGATCTACAATGAGCAGTTCTTC.

This clone was observed a handful of times. V gene TRBV28 combines with J gene TRBJ2-3; unclear D gene. The CDR3 sequence is 13 residues long. CDR1 and CDR2 from the germline V gene are MDHEN and SYDVKM. Trimming stripped 7 bases from V and 2 bases from J, with 10 bases between. CDR3 protein: CASNGGVTDTQYF. CDR3 nucleotide sequence: TGTGCCAGCAACGGCGGAGTCACAGATACGCAGTATTTT.

The chain links TRBV11-2 to TRBJ1-1, with TRBD1 matching 7 bases. Trimming at V came to 4 bases and at J to 4 bases, leaving 9 bases not matched to a gene. The CDR3 is made up of 15 amino acids. The germline gives CDR1 SGHAT, CDR2 FQNNGV. The chain's CDR3 is CASSWVEGGGTEAFF. The DNA for the CDR3 is TGTGCCAGCAGCTGGGTAGAAGGGGGCGGCACTGAAGCTTTCTTT.

This rearrangement joins TRBV7-3 to TRBJ2-1, with a weak D call TRBD1 (5 bases). The CDR3 has 13 amino acids. Germline lookup yields CDR1 SGHTA and CDR2 FQGTGA. The V gene lost 4 bases and the J gene lost 8 bases, with 12 bases spanning the gap. DNA of the CDR3: TGTGCCAGCAGCTCAGGGCTAGAATATGAGCAGTTCTTC. It is translated as CASSSGLEYEQFF.

This clone was counted between two and nine times. V gene TRBV5-1 combines with J gene TRBJ2-3; the match to TRBD2 covers 10 bases. The CDR3 has 20 residues. Germline CDR1 and CDR2: SGHRS and YFSETQ. Trimming took 1 base from V and 4 from J; bases not matched to a gene: 18. CDR3 bases: TGCGCCAGCAGCTTGAAGTCGGCTGCAGCGGGAGGGCCGAGTTCAGATACGCAGTATTTT. It yields the protein CASSLKSAAAGGPSSDTQYF.

The table lists this clone with a count of one. The V and J genes are TRBV6-5 and TRBJ2-7, with a possible D match to TRBD2 (6 bases). The germline V gene has CDR1 MNHEY and CDR2 SVGAGI. The CDR3 covers 14 residues. The germline V and J ends were trimmed by 6 bases and 2 bases, with 14 bases remaining between them. The CDR3 protein is CASSPSGRAYEQYF. The CDR3 DNA follows: TGTGCCAGCAGCCCGAGCGGGCGCGCCTACGAGCAGTACTTC.

V is TRBV19 and J is TRBJ1-5; a possible D gene is TRBD1 (6 bases). CDR1 is LNHDA, CDR2 SQIVND, per germline (reference sequence). The V and J ends lost 10 bases and 1 base respectively, with 17 bases between them. This CDR3 is built from 15 residues. Here the CDR3 reads CATQHPQGSNQPQHF. In nucleotides, the CDR3 is TGTGCCACTCAGCACCCCCAGGGGAGCAATCAGCCCCAGCATTTT.

The chain carries TRBV27 and TRBJ2-2; D is unclear. Trimming pared 4 bases from V and 6 bases from J, leaving 9 bases between. The germline V gene encodes CDR1 MNHEY and CDR2 SMNVEV (reference sequence). This CDR3 has 13 residues. CDR3 region: CASSSTVSGELFF. CDR3 bases: TGTGCCAGCAGTTCAACGGTGTCCGGGGAGCTGTTTTTT.

The V gene is TRBV4-2, the J gene TRBJ1-1, with TRBD1 identical over 8 bases. From germline, CDR1 is LGHNA and CDR2 YNFKEQ. This CDR3 region has 15 residues. After removal of 4 bases from V and 1 base from J, the junction contained 5 bases not matched to a gene. CDR3: CASSREGQANTEAFF. In nucleotides, the CDR3 is TGTGCCAGCAGCCGGGAGGGACAGGCGAACACTGAAGCTTTCTTT.

This chain joins TRBV7-6 and TRBJ2-1; TRBD2 agrees at 9 bases. The CDR3 runs to 15 residues. V lost 4 bases and J lost 2; bases outside the gene matches: 3. In germline, CDR1 is SGHVS, CDR2 FNYEAQ. The CDR3 spells CASSSLAGPYNEQFF. CDR3 in DNA: TGTGCCAGCAGCTCCCTAGCGGGACCCTACAATGAGCAGTTCTTC.

This chain joins TRBV18 and TRBJ2-2; 11 nucleotides match TRBD2. Germline values: CDR1 KGHSH, CDR2 LQKENI. The CDR3 consists of 16 residues. The J segment lost 5 bases and the V segment lost 5 bases, leaving 7 bases of the junction unmatched. The CDR3 region has the DNA TGTGCCAGCTCATCCGCTAGCGGGAGGACGACCGGGGAGCTGTTTTTT. It encodes CASSSASGRTTGELFF.